This T cell receptor beta chain comes out of a study of regulatory T cells in long-lasting Graves disease. Relying on iRepertoire HTBI primers and Arm-PCR of CDR3 regions, the team built TCR beta libraries. Methods used by the authors: Across all samples, under 65 TRBV segments and around 13 TRBJ segments were identified. TCRdb itself ran the multiplex PCR reads through MiXCR, one entry per CDR3 protein. These V and J calls originate from TCRdb's pipeline instead of the authors' own analysis. The sample holds about 460,000 distinct CDR3 sequences, approximately 22% seen once. As for time point: persistent/refractory GD, antithyroid drugs over 5 years with positive TRAb. Researchers made the TCR library from RNA that was extracted from PBMCs. There are a few counts of this clonotype. At one end, the junction sequence differs from germline, possibly due to a read error. Looked up from germline, CDR1 is MNHEY and CDR2 is SMNVEV (reference sequence). The CDR3 totals 15 residues.

The source of this sequence is a female donor with Graves disease. This chain links TRBV27 with TRBJ2-7; TRBD1 agrees at 9 bases. Sequenced here: peripheral blood mononuclear cells (PBMCs), sampled when the disease was refractory, from a patient treated with antithyroid drugs. The CDR3 reads CASSPLGTGPYEQYF. The CDR3 DNA reads TGCGCCAGCAGCCCTTTGGGGACAGGGCCGTACGAGCAGTACTTC.